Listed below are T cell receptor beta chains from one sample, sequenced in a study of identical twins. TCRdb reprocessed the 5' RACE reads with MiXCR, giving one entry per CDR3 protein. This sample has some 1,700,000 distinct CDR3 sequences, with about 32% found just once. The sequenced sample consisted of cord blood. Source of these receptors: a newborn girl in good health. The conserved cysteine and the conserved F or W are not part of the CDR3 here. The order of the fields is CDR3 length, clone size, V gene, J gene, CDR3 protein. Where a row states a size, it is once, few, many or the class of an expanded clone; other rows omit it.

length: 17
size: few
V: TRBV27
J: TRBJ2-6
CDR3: ASSTPHRGLSSGANVLT

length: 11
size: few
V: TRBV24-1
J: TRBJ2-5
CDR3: ATSEALQETQY

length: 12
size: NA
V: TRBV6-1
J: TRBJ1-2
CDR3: ASTSPPGANGYT

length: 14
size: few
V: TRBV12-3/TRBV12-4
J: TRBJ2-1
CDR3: ASSLRLPSSYNEQF

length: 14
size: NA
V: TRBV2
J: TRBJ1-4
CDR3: ASSEQRRELSEKLF

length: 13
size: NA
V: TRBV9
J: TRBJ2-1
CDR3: ASNYLANSYNEQF

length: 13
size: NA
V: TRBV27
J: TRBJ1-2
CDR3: ASSLWDRGLSGYT

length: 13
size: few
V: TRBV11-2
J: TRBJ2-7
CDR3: ASSVRSVTYYEQY

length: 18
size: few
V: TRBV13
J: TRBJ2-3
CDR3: ASSSTALAGGTTSTDTQY

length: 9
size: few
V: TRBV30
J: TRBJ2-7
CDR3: ALRTGSEQY

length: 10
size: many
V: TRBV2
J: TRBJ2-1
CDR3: ASTKAGDEQF

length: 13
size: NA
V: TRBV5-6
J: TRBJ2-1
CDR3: ASSLAELGYNEQF

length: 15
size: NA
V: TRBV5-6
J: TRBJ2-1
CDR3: ARSLGLAGPREGEQF

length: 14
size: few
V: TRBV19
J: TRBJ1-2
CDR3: ASRSPRGGGYYGYT

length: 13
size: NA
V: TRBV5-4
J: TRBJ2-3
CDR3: ASSFGAGGRDTQY

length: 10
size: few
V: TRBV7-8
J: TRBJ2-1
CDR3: ASSIDWLEQF

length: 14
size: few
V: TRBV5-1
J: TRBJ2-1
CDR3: ASSLTNGLAGGQQF

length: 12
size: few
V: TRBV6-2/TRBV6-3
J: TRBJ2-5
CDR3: ASSSRTGLETQY

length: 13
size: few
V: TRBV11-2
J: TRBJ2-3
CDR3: ASSLRPTSTDTQY

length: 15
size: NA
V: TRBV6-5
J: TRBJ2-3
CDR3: ASSYSLAGTSPDTQY

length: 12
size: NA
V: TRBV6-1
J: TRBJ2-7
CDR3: ASSDRQGYYEQY

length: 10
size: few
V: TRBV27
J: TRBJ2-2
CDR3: ASRWLGGELF

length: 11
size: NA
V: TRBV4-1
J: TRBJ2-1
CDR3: ASSQDPAGMQF

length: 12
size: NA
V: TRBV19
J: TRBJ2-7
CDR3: ASSWPAGDGRQY

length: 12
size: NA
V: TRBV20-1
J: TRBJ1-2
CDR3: SARPGQNNYGYT